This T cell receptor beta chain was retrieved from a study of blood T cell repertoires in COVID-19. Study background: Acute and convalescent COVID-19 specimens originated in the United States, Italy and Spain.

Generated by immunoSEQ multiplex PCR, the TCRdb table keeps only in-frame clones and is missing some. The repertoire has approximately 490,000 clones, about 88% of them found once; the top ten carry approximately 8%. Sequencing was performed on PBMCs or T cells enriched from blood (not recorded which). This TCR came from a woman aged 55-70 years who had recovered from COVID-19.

CDR3 protein: CASSLWGRGNEKLFF. CDR3 sequence (DNA): TGTGCCAGTAGCCTGTGGGGAAGGGGTAATGAAAAACTGTTTTTT. The J gene is TRBJ1-4, the V gene TRBV19; D possibly corresponds to TRBD1 (5 bases). Germline V lookup: CDR1 LNHDA, CDR2 SQIVND (reference sequence). The V end lost 6 bases, the J end lost 4 bases, and 15 bases lay between the germline ends. This CDR3 comprises 15 residues.